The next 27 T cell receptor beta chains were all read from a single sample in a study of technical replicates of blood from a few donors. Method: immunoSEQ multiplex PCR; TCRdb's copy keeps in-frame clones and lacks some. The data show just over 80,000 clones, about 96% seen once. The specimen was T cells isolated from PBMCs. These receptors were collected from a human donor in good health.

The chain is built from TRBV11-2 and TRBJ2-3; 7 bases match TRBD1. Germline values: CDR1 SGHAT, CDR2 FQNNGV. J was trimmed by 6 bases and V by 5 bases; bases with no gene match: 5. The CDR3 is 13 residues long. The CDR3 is CASSSNRGDTQYF. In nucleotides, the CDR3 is TGTGCCAGCAGCAGTAACAGGGGTGATACGCAGTATTTT.

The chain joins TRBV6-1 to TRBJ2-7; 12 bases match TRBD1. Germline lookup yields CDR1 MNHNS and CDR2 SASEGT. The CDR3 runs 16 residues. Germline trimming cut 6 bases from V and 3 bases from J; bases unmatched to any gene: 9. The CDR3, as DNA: TGTGCCAGCAGCGAAACGGGGACAGGGGGCATCTACGAGCAGTACTTC. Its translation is CASSETGTGGIYEQYF.

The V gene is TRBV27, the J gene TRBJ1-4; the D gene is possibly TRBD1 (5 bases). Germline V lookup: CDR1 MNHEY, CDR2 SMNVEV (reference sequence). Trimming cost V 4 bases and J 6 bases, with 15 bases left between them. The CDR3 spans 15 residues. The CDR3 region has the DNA TGTGCCAGCAGTTCCCAAGGGGCGATGGATGAAAAACTGTTTTTT. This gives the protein CASSSQGAMDEKLFF. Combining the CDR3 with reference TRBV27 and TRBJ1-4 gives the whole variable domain EAQVTQNPRYLITVTGKKLTVTCSQNMNHEYMSWYRQDPGLGLRQIYYSMNVEVTDKGDVPEGYKVSRKEKRNFPLILESPSPNQTSLYFCASSSQGAMDEKLFFGSGTQLSVL.

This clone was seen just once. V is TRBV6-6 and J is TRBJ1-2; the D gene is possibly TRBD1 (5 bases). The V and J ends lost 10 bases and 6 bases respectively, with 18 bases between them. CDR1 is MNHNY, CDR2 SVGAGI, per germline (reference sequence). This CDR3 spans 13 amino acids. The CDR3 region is CATHETAPHGYTF. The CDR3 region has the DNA TGTGCCACCCATGAGACAGCGCCTCATGGCTACACCTTC.

The CDR3 spells CASSLRRDNEQFF. DNA for the CDR3: TGTGCCAGCAGCCTCAGGCGGGACAATGAGCAGTTCTTC. The chain employs TRBV5-6 and TRBJ2-1; D might be TRBD2 (5 bases). CDR3 length equals 13 residues. Germline V lookup: CDR1 SGHDT, CDR2 YYEEEE. V lost 4 bases, J lost 5 bases, and 10 bases lay in between.

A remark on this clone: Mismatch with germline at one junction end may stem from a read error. Here the CDR3 DNA reads TGCCTCAGGGCAGGGACTGGAAACACCATATATTTT. It codes for CLRAGTGNTIYF. The rearrangement links TRBV6-1 to TRBJ1-3; D perhaps matches TRBD1 (5 bases). Germline V lookup: CDR1 MNHNS, CDR2 SASEGT. This CDR3 has 12 amino acids.

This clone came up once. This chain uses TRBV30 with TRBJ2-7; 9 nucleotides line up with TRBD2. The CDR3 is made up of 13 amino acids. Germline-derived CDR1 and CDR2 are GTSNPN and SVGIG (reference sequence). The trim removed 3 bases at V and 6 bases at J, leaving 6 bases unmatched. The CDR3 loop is CAWRGSGSPEQYF. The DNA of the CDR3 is TGTGCCTGGAGGGGTAGCGGGAGCCCCGAGCAGTACTTC.

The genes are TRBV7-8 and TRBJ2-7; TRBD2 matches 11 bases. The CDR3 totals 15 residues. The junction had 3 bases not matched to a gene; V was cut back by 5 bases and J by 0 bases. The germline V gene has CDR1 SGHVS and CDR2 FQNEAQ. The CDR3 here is CASSPGTSGSYEQYF. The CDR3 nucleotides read TGTGCCAGCAGCCCCGGGACTAGCGGCTCCTACGAGCAGTACTTC.

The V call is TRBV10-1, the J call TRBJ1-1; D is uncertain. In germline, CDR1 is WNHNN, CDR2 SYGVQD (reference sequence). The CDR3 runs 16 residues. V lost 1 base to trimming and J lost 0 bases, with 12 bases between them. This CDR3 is CASSEWPRQLNTEAFF. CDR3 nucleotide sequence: TGCGCCAGCAGTGAGTGGCCCCGTCAGTTGAACACTGAAGCTTTCTTT.

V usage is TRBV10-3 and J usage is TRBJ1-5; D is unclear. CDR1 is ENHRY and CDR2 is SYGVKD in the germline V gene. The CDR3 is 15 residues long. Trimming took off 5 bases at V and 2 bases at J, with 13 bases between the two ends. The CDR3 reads CAISLGPSGNQPQHF. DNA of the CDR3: TGTGCCATCAGTTTGGGCCCATCGGGCAATCAGCCCCAGCATTTT.

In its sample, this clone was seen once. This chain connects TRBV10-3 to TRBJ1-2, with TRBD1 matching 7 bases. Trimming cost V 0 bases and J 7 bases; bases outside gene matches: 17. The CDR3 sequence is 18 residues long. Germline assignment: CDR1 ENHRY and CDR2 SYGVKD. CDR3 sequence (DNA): TGTGCCATCAGTGAGTCGGGTCGGGCGGCAGGGGGAAGAGTTGGCTACACCTTC. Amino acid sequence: CAISESGRAAGGRVGYTF.

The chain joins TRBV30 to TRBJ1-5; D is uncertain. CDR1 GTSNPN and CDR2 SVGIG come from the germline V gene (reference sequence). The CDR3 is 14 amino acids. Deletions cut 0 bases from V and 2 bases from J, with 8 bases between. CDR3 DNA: TGTGCCTGGAGTGTACTTCAGGGCAATCAGCCCCAGCATTTT. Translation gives CAWSVLQGNQPQHF.

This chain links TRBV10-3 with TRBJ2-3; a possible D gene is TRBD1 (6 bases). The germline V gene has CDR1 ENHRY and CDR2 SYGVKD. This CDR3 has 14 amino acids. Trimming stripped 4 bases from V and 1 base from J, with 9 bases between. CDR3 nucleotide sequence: TGTGCCATCAGTGTGGGACAAGGCACAGATACGCAGTATTTT. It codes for CAISVGQGTDTQYF.

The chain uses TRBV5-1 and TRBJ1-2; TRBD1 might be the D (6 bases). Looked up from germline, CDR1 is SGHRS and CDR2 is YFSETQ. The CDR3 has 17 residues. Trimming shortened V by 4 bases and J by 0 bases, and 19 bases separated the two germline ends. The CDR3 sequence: CASSPTPGHPPNYGYTF. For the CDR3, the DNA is TGCGCCAGCAGCCCGACCCCGGGACATCCTCCTAACTATGGCTACACCTTC.

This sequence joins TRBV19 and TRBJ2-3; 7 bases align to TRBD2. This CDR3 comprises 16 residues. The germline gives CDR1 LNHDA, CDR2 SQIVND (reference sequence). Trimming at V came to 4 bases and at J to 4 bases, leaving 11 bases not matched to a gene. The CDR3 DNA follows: TGTGCCAGTAGTAACCTCCTAGGACTAGGTTCAGATACGCAGTATTTT. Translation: CASSNLLGLGSDTQYF.

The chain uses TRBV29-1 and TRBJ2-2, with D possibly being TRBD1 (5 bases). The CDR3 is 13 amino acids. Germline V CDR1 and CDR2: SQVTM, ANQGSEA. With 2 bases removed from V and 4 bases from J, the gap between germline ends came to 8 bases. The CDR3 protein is CSVEPTGTGELFF. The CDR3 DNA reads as TGCAGCGTTGAACCTACAGGCACCGGGGAGCTGTTTTTT.

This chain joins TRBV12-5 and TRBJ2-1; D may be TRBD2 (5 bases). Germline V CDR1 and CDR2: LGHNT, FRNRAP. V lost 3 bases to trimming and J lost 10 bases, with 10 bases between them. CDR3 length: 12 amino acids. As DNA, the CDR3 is TGTGCTAGTGGTTTAGAGGGAGAGGAGCAGTTCTTC. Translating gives CASGLEGEEQFF.

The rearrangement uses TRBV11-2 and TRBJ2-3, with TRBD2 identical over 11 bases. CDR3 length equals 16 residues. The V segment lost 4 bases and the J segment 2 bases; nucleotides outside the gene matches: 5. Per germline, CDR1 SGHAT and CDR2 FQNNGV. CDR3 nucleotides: TGTGCCAGCAGCTACAGGACTAGCGGGCTCACAGATACGCAGTATTTT. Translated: CASSYRTSGLTDTQYF.

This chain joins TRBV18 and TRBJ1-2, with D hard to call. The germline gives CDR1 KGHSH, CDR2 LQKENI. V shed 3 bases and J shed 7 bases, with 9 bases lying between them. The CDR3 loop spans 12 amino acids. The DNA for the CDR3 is TGTGCCAGCTCACCCGGGGAAGCTGGCTACACCTTC. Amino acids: CASSPGEAGYTF.

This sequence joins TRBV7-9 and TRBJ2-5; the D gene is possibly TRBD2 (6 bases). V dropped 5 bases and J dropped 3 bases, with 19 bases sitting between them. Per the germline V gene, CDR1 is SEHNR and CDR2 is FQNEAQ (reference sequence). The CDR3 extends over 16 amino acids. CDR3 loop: CASSLLGRASEETQYF. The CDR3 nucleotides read TGTGCCAGCAGCCTACTAGGTAGGGCTAGCGAAGAGACCCAGTACTTC. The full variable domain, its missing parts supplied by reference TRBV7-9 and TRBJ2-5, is DTGVSQNPRHKITKRGQNVTFRCDPISEHNRLYWYRQTLGQGPEFLTYFQNEAQLEKSRLLSDRFSAERPKGSFSTLEIQRTEQGDSAMYLCASSLLGRASEETQYFGPGTRLLVL.

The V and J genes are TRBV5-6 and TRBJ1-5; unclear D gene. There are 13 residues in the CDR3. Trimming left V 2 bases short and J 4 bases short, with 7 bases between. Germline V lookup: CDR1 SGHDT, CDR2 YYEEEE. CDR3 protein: CASSFQSNQPQHF. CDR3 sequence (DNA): TGTGCCAGCAGCTTCCAGTCTAATCAGCCCCAGCATTTT.

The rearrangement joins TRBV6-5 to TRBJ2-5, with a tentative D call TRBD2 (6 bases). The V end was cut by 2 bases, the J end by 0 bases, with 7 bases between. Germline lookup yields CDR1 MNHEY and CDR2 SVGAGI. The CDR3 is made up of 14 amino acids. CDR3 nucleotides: TGTGCCAGCAGTTACGGGACTGACCAAGAGACCCAGTACTTC. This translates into CASSYGTDQETQYF.

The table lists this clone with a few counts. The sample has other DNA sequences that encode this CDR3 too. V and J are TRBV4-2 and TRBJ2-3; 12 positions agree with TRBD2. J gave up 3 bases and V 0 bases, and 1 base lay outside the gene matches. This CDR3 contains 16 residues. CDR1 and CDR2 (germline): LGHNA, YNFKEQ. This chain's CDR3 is CASSQDLAGGTDTQYF. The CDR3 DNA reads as TGTGCCAGCAGCCAAGATCTAGCGGGAGGGACAGATACGCAGTATTTT.

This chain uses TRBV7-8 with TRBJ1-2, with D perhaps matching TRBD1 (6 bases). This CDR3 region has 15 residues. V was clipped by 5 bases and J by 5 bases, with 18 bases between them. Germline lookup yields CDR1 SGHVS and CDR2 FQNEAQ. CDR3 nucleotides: TGTGCCAGCAGCCTAGGCTGGGGGCTAGGGTATGGCTACACCTTC. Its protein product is CASSLGWGLGYGYTF.

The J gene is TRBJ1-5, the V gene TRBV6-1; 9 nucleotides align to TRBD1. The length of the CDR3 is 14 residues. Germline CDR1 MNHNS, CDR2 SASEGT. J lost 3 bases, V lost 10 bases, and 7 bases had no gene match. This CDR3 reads CATVWDRVNQPQHF. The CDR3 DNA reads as TGTGCCACCGTTTGGGACAGGGTCAATCAGCCCCAGCATTTT.

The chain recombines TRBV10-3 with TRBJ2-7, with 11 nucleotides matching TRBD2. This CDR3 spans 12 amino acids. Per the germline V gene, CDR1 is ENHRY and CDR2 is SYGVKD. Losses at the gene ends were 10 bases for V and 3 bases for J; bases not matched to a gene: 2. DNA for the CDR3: TGTGCCACCGGACTAGCGGGCTACGAGCAGTACTTC. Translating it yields CATGLAGYEQYF.

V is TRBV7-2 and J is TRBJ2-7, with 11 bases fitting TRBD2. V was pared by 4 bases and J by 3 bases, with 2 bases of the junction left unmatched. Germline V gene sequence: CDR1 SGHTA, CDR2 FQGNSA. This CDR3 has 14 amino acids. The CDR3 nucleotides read TGTGCCAGCAGCTCCGGACTAGCGGGCTACGAGCAGTACTTC. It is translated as CASSSGLAGYEQYF. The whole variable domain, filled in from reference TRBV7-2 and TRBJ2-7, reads GAGVSQSPSNKVTEKGKDVELRCDPISGHTALYWYRQSLGQGLEFLIYFQGNSAPDKSGLPSDRFSAERTGGSVSTLTIQRTQQEDSAVYLCASSSGLAGYEQYFGPGTRLTVT.